Reported below is one T cell receptor beta chain. Profiling relied on immunoSEQ multiplex PCR, and the TCRdb table lists in-frame clones only, not all of them. The table includes approximately 94,000 clones, about 90% detected once. This entry belongs to a study of T cell changes during pregnancy in multiple sclerosis. This sequence originates from a female donor with multiple sclerosis, enrolled in a pregnancy study. The input for sequencing was peripheral blood, taken after pregnancy.

CDR3 coding DNA: TGTGCCAGCAGCTCAGGGGAAGGGAAAAACTATGGCTACACCTTC. Residues: CASSSGEGKNYGYTF. The chain has TRBV7-9 and TRBJ1-2, with a tentative D call TRBD1 (6 bases). This CDR3 region has 15 residues. Germline values: CDR1 SEHNR, CDR2 FQNEAQ (reference sequence). The V end lost 4 bases, the J end lost 2 bases, and 14 bases lay between the germline ends.